A selection of T cell receptor beta chains follows, all from one sample in a study of blood T cell repertoires in COVID-19. This table comes from immunoSEQ multiplex PCR, and its TCRdb copy is limited to in-frame clones, with some not included. The sample shows about 260,000 clones, about 90% of them seen only once. Sequenced material: peripheral blood. These receptors were obtained from a woman aged 45-60 years with acute or convalescent COVID-19. CDR3s include the opening cysteine and the closing phenylalanine or tryptophan. Fields, in order: J gene, clone size, V gene, D gene, CDR3 length, CDR3 protein, CDR3 DNA. The D gene is left open where the match is weak. Clone size is given for some rows only: seen once, a few or many times, or a class if the clone is expanded.

J gene: TRBJ2-1
clone size: few
V gene: TRBV3-1/TRBV3-2
D gene: .
CDR3 length: 15
CDR3 protein: CASSQATGTHNEQFF
CDR3 DNA: TGTGCCAGCAGCCAAGCCACCGGGACTCACAATGAGCAGTTCTTC

J gene: TRBJ2-1
clone size: .
V gene: TRBV15
D gene: TRBD2
CDR3 length: 17
CDR3 protein: CATKTRRLADSYNEQFF
CDR3 DNA: TGTGCCACTAAGACCCGACGACTAGCGGACTCCTACAATGAGCAGTTCTTC

J gene: TRBJ2-2
clone size: .
V gene: TRBV27
D gene: TRBD1
CDR3 length: 17
CDR3 protein: CASSLWEQGADTGELFF
CDR3 DNA: TGTGCCAGCAGTTTATGGGAACAGGGGGCGGACACCGGGGAGCTGTTTTTT

J gene: TRBJ1-3
clone size: .
V gene: TRBV18
D gene: .
CDR3 length: 16
CDR3 protein: CASSPNPPYSGNTIYF
CDR3 DNA: TGTGCCAGCTCACCAAATCCGCCCTACTCTGGAAACACCATATATTTT

J gene: TRBJ1-5
clone size: once
V gene: TRBV19
D gene: TRBD1
CDR3 length: 15
CDR3 protein: CASSFRQGAGQPQHF
CDR3 DNA: TGTGCCAGTAGTTTCCGACAGGGGGCCGGTCAGCCCCAGCATTTT

J gene: TRBJ2-7
clone size: .
V gene: TRBV28
D gene: .
CDR3 length: 14
CDR3 protein: CASSSLHPSGEQYF
CDR3 DNA: TGTGCCAGCAGTTCCCTTCACCCCTCCGGCGAGCAGTACTTC

J gene: TRBJ1-6
clone size: once
V gene: TRBV28
D gene: TRBD1
CDR3 length: 18
CDR3 protein: CASRRTGEISSYNSPLHF
CDR3 DNA: TGTGCCAGCAGGAGGACAGGGGAAATTAGCTCCTATAATTCACCCCTCCACTTT

J gene: TRBJ2-3
clone size: .
V gene: TRBV4-3
D gene: .
CDR3 length: 14
CDR3 protein: CASSQDARTDTQYF
CDR3 DNA: TGCGCCAGCAGCCAAGATGCTAGAACAGATACGCAGTATTTT

J gene: TRBJ2-1
clone size: .
V gene: TRBV5-6
D gene: TRBD2
CDR3 length: 19
CDR3 protein: CASSPGVGPGLADYNEQFF
CDR3 DNA: TGTGCCAGCAGCCCTGGGGTGGGGCCCGGACTAGCGGATTACAATGAGCAGTTCTTC

J gene: TRBJ2-5
clone size: once
V gene: TRBV5-1
D gene: TRBD2
CDR3 length: 18
CDR3 protein: CASSTGLAGMRVEETQYF
CDR3 DNA: TGCGCCAGCAGCACGGGACTAGCGGGAATGAGGGTAGAAGAGACCCAGTACTTC

J gene: TRBJ1-5
clone size: .
V gene: TRBV30
D gene: .
CDR3 length: 13
CDR3 protein: CALERDSNQPQHF
CDR3 DNA: TGTGCCCTCGAGAGGGATAGCAATCAGCCCCAGCATTTT

J gene: TRBJ2-5
clone size: .
V gene: TRBV20-1
D gene: TRBD2
CDR3 length: 15
CDR3 protein: CSASSSGSWEETQYF
CDR3 DNA: TGCAGTGCTAGTTCTAGCGGGAGCTGGGAAGAGACCCAGTACTTC

J gene: TRBJ1-2
clone size: few
V gene: TRBV28
D gene: .
CDR3 length: 14
CDR3 protein: CASSFPDRNYGYTF
CDR3 DNA: TGTGCCAGCAGTTTTCCGGACAGAAACTATGGCTACACCTTC